This TCR beta chain was sequenced during a study of CD8 T cells in Susac syndrome. J gave up 11 bases and V 2 bases, and 13 bases lay outside the gene matches. This CDR3 is built from 15 residues. Germline V CDR1 and CDR2: DFQATT, SNEGSKA (reference sequence). Sequencing of TCR beta drew on CD8+ and CD4+ T cells from blood. With random hexamers, reverse transcription was performed on about 0.5 to 1 ug of RNA. MiXCR, applied by TCRdb to the immunoSEQ multiplex PCR reads, yields one record per CDR3 protein. The data hold 150,000 to 200,000 distinct CDR3 sequences, with 85% to 95% observed a single time.

The receptor was derived from a human donor with multiple sclerosis. Material for sequencing was CD8+ T cells from PBMCs. The chain employs TRBV20-1 and TRBJ1-1, with 11 positions matching TRBD1. CDR3 in DNA: TGCAGTGCTAGATCTCCTAGGACAGGGGGCTTGACTGCTTTCTTT. This gives the protein CSARSPRTGGLTAFF.